The rows below give T cell receptor beta chains drawn from one sample of a study of blood T cells in healthy people across ages. TCRdb analysed the 5' RACE reads with MiXCR anew, one entry per CDR3 protein. The table lists approximately 1.5 million distinct CDR3 sequences, approximately 39% of them singletons. Sequencing input: blood. Receptor source: a woman between 18 and 30 years old in good health. Both conserved end residues are part of each CDR3. Each record gives: J gene, D gene, clone size, V gene, CDR3 protein. D genes are given only for firm matches. The listing skips clone size in some rows; elsewhere it reads once, few, many or a size class.

j_call: TRBJ2-4; d_call: -; clone_size: -; v_call: TRBV18; cdr3_aa: CASSRGENIQYF
j_call: TRBJ2-1; d_call: -; clone_size: few; v_call: TRBV11-2; cdr3_aa: CASSLLGLEQFF
j_call: TRBJ1-1; d_call: TRBD1; clone_size: few; v_call: TRBV29-1; cdr3_aa: CSVNTGAKNTEAFF
j_call: TRBJ2-6; d_call: TRBD1; clone_size: few; v_call: TRBV7-2; cdr3_aa: CASSYETGEEIGANVLTF
j_call: TRBJ2-5; d_call: TRBD2; clone_size: many; v_call: TRBV10-3; cdr3_aa: CATGRNGETQYF
j_call: TRBJ1-1; d_call: -; clone_size: -; v_call: TRBV5-1; cdr3_aa: CASSLTGFPNTEAFF
j_call: TRBJ1-4; d_call: -; clone_size: -; v_call: TRBV12-3/TRBV12-4; cdr3_aa: CASSSGGLSTEKLFF
j_call: TRBJ2-1; d_call: -; clone_size: -; v_call: TRBV2; cdr3_aa: CASGIPALGSYNEQFF
j_call: TRBJ1-2; d_call: -; clone_size: few; v_call: TRBV4-1; cdr3_aa: CASSSKLGYGYTF
j_call: -; d_call: -; clone_size: -; v_call: TRBV4-1; cdr3_aa: CASSQGVASDSYEQYF
j_call: TRBJ2-3; d_call: -; clone_size: -; v_call: TRBV20-1; cdr3_aa: CSARDRRSRDTDTQYF
j_call: TRBJ2-7; d_call: -; clone_size: many; v_call: TRBV10-3; cdr3_aa: CAIRGPNSYEQYF
j_call: TRBJ2-1; d_call: -; clone_size: many; v_call: TRBV12-3/TRBV12-4; cdr3_aa: CASSFANEQFF
j_call: -; d_call: -; clone_size: once; v_call: TRBV6-5; cdr3_aa: CASSIRARETQYF
j_call: TRBJ1-2; d_call: TRBD1; clone_size: many; v_call: TRBV4-3; cdr3_aa: CASSYYRGNYGYTF
j_call: TRBJ1-1; d_call: TRBD1; clone_size: -; v_call: TRBV29-1; cdr3_aa: CSVRGQMKRGAFF
j_call: TRBJ2-3; d_call: TRBD1; clone_size: -; v_call: TRBV30; cdr3_aa: CAWSRQGGTDTQYF
j_call: TRBJ1-1; d_call: -; clone_size: few; v_call: TRBV15; cdr3_aa: CATSLGAATEAFF
j_call: TRBJ2-4; d_call: TRBD1; clone_size: few; v_call: TRBV5-1; cdr3_aa: CASSLTPGQGVAKNIQYF
j_call: TRBJ1-1; d_call: -; clone_size: -; v_call: TRBV11-2; cdr3_aa: CASSYIRQVSAEAFF
j_call: TRBJ1-2; d_call: -; clone_size: -; v_call: TRBV7-9; cdr3_aa: CVSSLAGTLYGYTF
j_call: TRBJ2-3; d_call: TRBD1; clone_size: few; v_call: TRBV12-3/TRBV12-4; cdr3_aa: CASRGATGSDTQYF
j_call: TRBJ1-2; d_call: -; clone_size: -; v_call: TRBV6-5; cdr3_aa: CACSYSNQGGGGYTF
j_call: TRBJ2-2; d_call: -; clone_size: -; v_call: TRBV4-3; cdr3_aa: CASSQLSTGTGELFF
j_call: TRBJ2-1; d_call: TRBD1; clone_size: -; v_call: TRBV4-2; cdr3_aa: CASSQGQGPSGEQFF
j_call: TRBJ1-4; d_call: TRBD1; clone_size: few; v_call: TRBV28; cdr3_aa: CASSKGDSNEKLFF
j_call: TRBJ2-5; d_call: TRBD1; clone_size: -; v_call: TRBV12-3/TRBV12-4; cdr3_aa: CASSIRTGPETQYF
j_call: TRBJ1-6; d_call: -; clone_size: -; v_call: TRBV12-3/TRBV12-4; cdr3_aa: CASKSPTPRRNSPLHF
j_call: TRBJ2-4; d_call: -; clone_size: -; v_call: TRBV20-1; cdr3_aa: CSALGLAKNIQYF
j_call: TRBJ2-1; d_call: -; clone_size: -; v_call: TRBV6-1; cdr3_aa: CASSGVGWNEQFF
j_call: TRBJ1-1; d_call: -; clone_size: -; v_call: TRBV4-1; cdr3_aa: CASSQVTGRAGESFF
j_call: TRBJ2-5; d_call: TRBD2; clone_size: few; v_call: TRBV4-2; cdr3_aa: CASSQPGTSSYQETQYF